This T cell receptor (beta chain) is from a study of T cells after somatic rescue of genetic block (dated by TCRdb to the early 2020s). Describing the broader study: What the study looked at was long-term robustness, specifically in a T-cell system that came about through somatic rescue of a genetic block in T-cell development.

This clone was observed a few times. The antigen this receptor binds is unknown. Base qualities are not provided; no much larger clone lies one nucleotide away. After removal of 4 bases from V and 5 bases from J, the junction retains 6 bases not matched to a gene. From the cysteine through the phenylalanine, the CDR3 covers 16 amino acids. Only CDR3 DNA is held: 48 bases, read in frame from base 1. As encoded in the germline V gene (reference sequence), CDR1 is SGHNT while CDR2 is YYREEE. Library preparation employed the immunoSEQ multiplex PCR assay. The immuneACCESS repertoire file appears here via TCRdb, limited to in-frame rearrangements. These files lack a portion of the clones; in checked studies, under half of the deficit traces to unresolved V genes, and the cause of the others is not known. Within this sample are tens of thousands of clones, with about 90% of them counted one time only. The ten largest clones represent 3% of the sample.

The specimen sequenced was peripheral blood mononuclear cells (PBMCs). The rearranged chain carries TRBV5-4 and TRBJ2-2; a stretch of 12 junction bases matches TRBD2. The TCR originated in a middle-aged man. The DNA sequence is TGTGCCAGCAGCCAGCCCCTAGCGGGAGGGACCGGGGAGCTGTTTTTT. This yields the protein CASSQPLAGGTGELFF.